These 26 T cell receptor beta chains were all obtained from the same sample, sequenced in a study of T-cell reconstitution after alpha-beta-depleted transplantation in children (dated by TCRdb to 2016 to 2017). Libraries were made using PCR. The instrument was an Illumina HiSeq 2500. Molecular barcoding was employed in the preparation of TCR libraries, with unique molecular identifiers being used to normalize TCRbeta repertoire quantification. The public reads were run again by TCRdb, first through fastp at Q25 and then through MiXCR, and only productive beta chains were kept. For every CDR3 protein sequence, its rows merge into one entry that carries the most common genes and DNA. For this sample the table gives about 400,000 distinct CDR3 sequences, of which just over 20% were detected only once. Of the sample, 3.5% to 4% falls within the top ten clones. Sequencing used PBMCs from the stem cell graft donor, obtained from the stem cell graft. These receptors came from a human donor who donated a stem cell graft to a child with acute myeloid leukemia.

To note about this clonotype: The final CDR3 position lacks the conserved phenylalanine or tryptophan, pointing to a likely read error. CDR3 coding DNA: TGTGCCAGCAGCCAAGAGGCAGCGGGAGGGTACGAGCAGTACTTG. This codes for CASSQEAAGGYEQYL. The V call is TRBV4-2, the J call TRBJ2-7; 10 bases fit TRBD2. Germline V gives CDR1 LGHNA, CDR2 YNFKEQ. Losses at the gene ends were 0 bases for V and 4 bases for J; bases not matched to a gene: 3. The CDR3 is made up of 15 amino acids.

V and J are TRBV12-3 or TRBV12-4 and TRBJ2-7; D not resolved. V was cut by 7 bases and J by 7 bases, with 11 bases left in between. The CDR3 runs 11 residues. The chain's CDR3 is CASKLDGEQYF. The CDR3 nucleotides are TGTGCCAGCAAGTTAGACGGGGAGCAGTACTTC.

This chain connects TRBV5-1 to TRBJ2-1; 10 bases map to TRBD1. The CDR3 covers 17 residues. CDR1 is SGHRS and CDR2 is YFSETQ in the germline V gene. V was clipped by 0 bases and J by 5 bases; unmatched bases: 8. The DNA of the CDR3 is TGCGCCAGCAGCTTGGTACCCCCGGGACAGGGGAACAATGAGCAGTTCTTC. Translating it yields CASSLVPPGQGNNEQFF.

In this sample, this clonotype turned up a few times. The chain couples TRBV7-3 to TRBJ2-1; no clear D. Germline V gene sequence: CDR1 SGHTA, CDR2 FQGTGA. The CDR3 contains 13 residues. V was clipped by 5 bases and J by 7 bases, with 12 bases between them. CDR3 residues: CASSPHGMNEQFF. The CDR3 DNA reads as TGTGCCAGCAGCCCCCACGGCATGAATGAGCAGTTCTTC.

The chain is built from TRBV7-9 and TRBJ1-1; the D gene is possibly TRBD1 (6 bases). V lost 1 base and J lost 3, with 9 bases in between. Germline loops: CDR1 SEHNR, CDR2 FQNEAQ (reference sequence). The CDR3 length is 14 residues. Here the CDR3 DNA reads TGTGCCAGCAGCTTAGGACAGGATTACACTGAAGCTTTCTTT. Residues: CASSLGQDYTEAFF.

This sequence joins TRBV7-8 and TRBJ2-7; 10 bases map to TRBD2. The CDR3 contains 15 residues. With V trimmed by 2 bases and J by 3 bases, 4 bases remained unmatched. Germline lookup yields CDR1 SGHVS and CDR2 FQNEAQ. CDR3 sequence (DNA): TGTGCCAGCAGCTTACTACTAGCGGGGCACTACGAGCAGTACTTC. It is translated as CASSLLLAGHYEQYF.

This clonotype has only a few counts. This rearrangement joins TRBV28 to TRBJ2-7, with D perhaps matching TRBD1 (6 bases). The CDR3 length is 13 residues. Between the trimmed V and J ends, which lost 4 bases and 2 bases, there was a span of 9 bases. The germline gives CDR1 MDHEN, CDR2 SYDVKM. The CDR3 DNA follows: TGTGCCAGCAGTTCCAGGGGCCCCTACGAGCAGTACTTC. Translated, it gives CASSSRGPYEQYF.

This clonotype was observed a few times. The chain is built from TRBV12-3 or TRBV12-4 and TRBJ1-1, with a tentative D call TRBD1 (6 bases). Trimming shortened V by 7 bases and J by 2 bases, and 14 bases separated the two germline ends. The CDR3 covers 14 residues. The CDR3 nucleotides read TGTGCCAGCAACTACAGGGTGGGAAACACTGAAGCTTTCTTT. It codes for CASNYRVGNTEAFF.

This clonotype was recorded at least ten times. V is TRBV12-3 or TRBV12-4 and J is TRBJ2-6; 7 bases are shared with TRBD2. CDR3 size: 15 residues. The ends lost 4 bases at V and 5 bases at J; junction bases unmatched: 5. The CDR3 region has the DNA TGTGCCAGCAGTTGGGGGGGGAACTGGGCCAACGTCCTGACTTTC. Amino acid sequence: CASSWGGNWANVLTF.

V gene TRBV27 combines with J gene TRBJ2-7, with 13 bases that match TRBD2. Germline-derived CDR1 and CDR2 are MNHEY and SMNVEV (reference sequence). V lost 3 bases to trimming and J lost 5 bases; unmatched junction nucleotides: 1. The CDR3 loop spans 14 amino acids. The CDR3 is CASSFGTSGNEQYF. In nucleotides, the CDR3 is TGTGCCAGCAGTTTTGGGACTAGCGGGAACGAGCAGTACTTC.

This clonotype was recorded at least ten times. The junction does not match germline at one end; this may be a read error. CDR3 amino acids: CASSLAENYGYTF. CDR3 sequence (DNA): TGCGCCAGCAGCTTGGCAGAGAACTATGGCTACACCTTC. The V call is TRBV12-3 or TRBV12-4, the J call TRBJ1-2; no clear D. The CDR3 is 13 amino acids.

The chain joins TRBV4-3 to TRBJ1-6; D unclear. V was pared by 4 bases and J by 12 bases, with 13 bases between. The length of the CDR3 is 13 residues. Germline CDR1 reads LGHNA; CDR2 reads YSLEER. The CDR3 sequence is CASSLTVWEPLHF. CDR3 DNA: TGCGCCAGCAGCCTAACAGTCTGGGAACCCCTCCACTTT.

This clonotype has only a few counts. For the CDR3, the DNA is TGCGCCAGCAGCTTCGCTCTTAGCTCCTACAATGAGCAGTTCTTC. Translated: CASSFALSSYNEQFF. The gene calls are TRBV5-1 and TRBJ2-1, with D hard to call. Looked up from germline, CDR1 is SGHRS and CDR2 is YFSETQ. V lost 2 bases, J lost 0 bases, and 9 bases lay in between. This CDR3 has 15 amino acids.

In its sample, this clonotype was seen a few times. The junction departs from germline at one end; a sequencing error may be responsible. The genes are TRBV7-9 and TRBJ2-1; D ambiguous. Germline V gene lookup returns CDR1 SEHNR and CDR2 FQNEAQ (reference sequence). CDR3 size: 8 residues. CDR3 in DNA: TGTGCCAGCAGCCCCCTGGTCTTC. Amino acid sequence: CASSPLVF.

This clonotype was seen repeatedly, ten times or more. This chain uses TRBV20-1 with TRBJ2-2; 9 bases align to TRBD2. The CDR3 consists of 15 residues. J gave up 6 bases and V 0 bases, and 5 bases lay outside the gene matches. Germline lookup yields CDR1 DFQATT and CDR2 SNEGSKA (reference sequence). The CDR3 DNA reads as TGCAGTGCTAGAGATATCGAGCGGGAGGCCGGGGAGCTGTTTTTT. It translates to CSARDIEREAGELFF.

The genes are TRBV5-1 and TRBJ2-2; 7 bases are a match to TRBD1. CDR3 size: 15 residues. CDR1 is SGHRS and CDR2 is YFSETQ in the germline V gene. Unmatched junction bases numbered 5, after V lost 3 bases and J lost 3 bases. Written as DNA, the CDR3 is TGCGCCAGCAGCTCGGACAGGATGGACACCGGGGAGCTGTTTTTT. Amino acid sequence: CASSSDRMDTGELFF.

This clonotype was recorded a few times. V is TRBV11-2 and J is TRBJ1-2; 9 bases map to TRBD1. CDR1 and CDR2 from the germline V gene are SGHAT and FQNNGV. The CDR3 is 17 residues long. The V gene end was trimmed by 5 bases and the J gene end by 0 bases; junction bases not matched to a gene: 10. Here the CDR3 DNA reads TGTGCCAGCAGCAGAATCCGGGACAGGGCCGCTAACTATGGCTACACCTTC. It codes for CASSRIRDRAANYGYTF. Using reference TRBV11-2 and TRBJ1-2 for the parts outside the CDR3, the full variable domain is EAGVAQSPRYKIIEKRQSVAFWCNPISGHATLYWYQQILGQGPKLLIQFQNNGVVDDSQLPKDRFSAERLKGVDSTLKIQPAKLEDSAVYLCASSRIRDRAANYGYTFGSGTRLTVV.

This clonotype has at least ten counts. The chain is built from TRBV20-1 and TRBJ2-3; 10 bases agree with TRBD1. CDR1 is DFQATT, CDR2 SNEGSKA, per germline (reference sequence). V was clipped by 6 bases and J by 4 bases; unmatched bases: 4. There are 13 residues in the CDR3. The CDR3, as DNA: TGCAGTGCCCGACAGGGGGCACCAGATACGCAGTATTTT. This translates into CSARQGAPDTQYF.

V gene TRBV20-1 combines with J gene TRBJ2-5; maybe TRBD2 (6 bases). Deletions cut 6 bases from V and 3 bases from J, with 14 bases between. The V gene's germline CDR1 is DFQATT and CDR2 SNEGSKA (reference sequence). The CDR3 spans 13 residues. CDR3 amino acids: CSALYGSEETQYF. The CDR3 DNA reads as TGCAGTGCACTCTACGGGAGTGAAGAGACCCAGTACTTC.

The chain employs TRBV24-1 and TRBJ2-5; 10 positions agree with TRBD2. V gave up 7 bases and J gave up 5 bases; unmatched junction bases: 3. CDR1 and CDR2 from the germline V gene are KGHDR and SFDVKD. CDR3 length: 13 residues. CDR3 sequence (DNA): TGTGCCACCAGCGCTAGCGGGAGTGAGACCCAGTACTTC. Encoded protein: CATSASGSETQYF.

The CDR3 region has the DNA TGTGCCAGCAGTCCTCAGAGGGGGCATAGCAATCAGCCCCAGCATTTT. This translates into CASSPQRGHSNQPQHF. The rearrangement uses TRBV6-1 and TRBJ1-5; 7 bases agree with TRBD1. Trimming at V came to 5 bases and at J to 0 bases, leaving 7 bases not matched to a gene. Germline V gene lookup returns CDR1 MNHNS and CDR2 SASEGT. The CDR3 has 16 amino acids.

V usage is TRBV7-6 and J usage is TRBJ2-2, with 9 bases aligning to TRBD1. The J segment lost 4 bases and the V segment lost 6 bases, leaving 6 bases of the junction unmatched. The CDR3 is made up of 15 amino acids. Germline CDR1 reads SGHVS; CDR2 reads FNYEAQ. This chain's CDR3 is CASRSYRGLTGELFF. The CDR3 DNA reads TGTGCCAGCAGGAGCTACAGGGGGCTCACCGGGGAGCTGTTTTTT.

This clonotype came up many times. This rearrangement joins TRBV15 to TRBJ2-1, with D maybe TRBD2 (6 bases). The CDR3 has 15 amino acids. CDR1 is LNHNV and CDR2 is YYDKDF in the germline V gene (reference sequence). V was pared by 5 bases and J by 4 bases, with 15 bases between. Here the CDR3 reads CATSVSTGVYNEQFF. The CDR3 nucleotides are TGTGCCACCAGCGTCTCGACGGGAGTATACAATGAGCAGTTCTTC.

This clonotype was seen only a few times. The rearrangement links TRBV7-2 to TRBJ2-7; 10 nucleotides match TRBD2. CDR3 length: 14 residues. Germline CDR1 SGHTA, CDR2 FQGNSA. With 5 bases clipped from V and 5 bases from J, the junction kept 6 bases outside the gene matches. The CDR3 spells CASSPAGGSHEQYF. The CDR3 DNA follows: TGTGCCAGCAGCCCAGCGGGAGGGTCCCACGAGCAGTACTTC.

This clonotype came up a few times. V usage is TRBV12-5 and J usage is TRBJ2-2; D gene uncertain. Germline V gene sequence: CDR1 LGHNT, CDR2 FRNRAP. CDR3 length: 12 amino acids. V was cut by 3 bases and J by 7 bases, with 6 bases left in between. This CDR3 reads CASGLGGGELFF. DNA for the CDR3: TGTGCTAGTGGTTTAGGTGGCGGGGAGCTGTTTTTT.

This chain links TRBV2 with TRBJ2-7; TRBD2 is a possible D gene (7 bases). Germline values: CDR1 SNHLY, CDR2 FYNNEI. Trimming cost V 4 bases and J 3 bases, with 10 bases left between them. The CDR3 is 13 amino acids. CDR3 nucleotides: TGTGCCAGCAGTGGGGGGGGCTACTACGAGCAGTACTTC. Translation: CASSGGGYYEQYF.